These T cell receptor beta chains were read from a single sample in a study of blood T cell repertoires in COVID-19. Repertoires were generated with immunoSEQ multiplex PCR, while TCRdb's copy carries only in-frame clones and drops some. The repertoire holds tens of thousands of clones, with about 80% as singletons. Sequenced sample: peripheral blood. The receptors stem from a man aged 25-40 years with COVID-19, enrolled during active disease. Both conserved end residues are part of each CDR3. Fields, in order: clone size, J gene, D gene, V gene, CDR3 protein, CDR3 DNA. A D gene is named only where the DNA matches it firmly. The size of a clone is reported for some rows only, either as once, few or many, or as a class for expanded clones.

size: NA
J: TRBJ2-7
D: NA
V: TRBV5-1
CDR3: CASSEGLFRGPSSYEQYF
DNA: TGCGCCAGCAGCGAAGGACTTTTCAGGGGCCCCAGCTCCTACGAGCAGTACTTC

size: NA
J: TRBJ2-1
D: TRBD1
V: TRBV5-6
CDR3: CASSLGGQGANEQFF
DNA: TGTGCCAGCAGCTTAGGCGGACAGGGGGCAAATGAGCAGTTCTTC

size: NA
J: TRBJ1-4
D: TRBD1
V: TRBV2
CDR3: CASSVNRGPNEKLFF
DNA: TGTGCCAGCAGTGTTAACAGGGGCCCTAATGAAAAACTGTTTTTT

size: few
J: TRBJ2-1
D: NA
V: TRBV2
CDR3: CASKYGSSYNEQFF
DNA: TGTGCCAGCAAATACGGGAGCTCCTACAATGAGCAGTTCTTC

size: NA
J: TRBJ2-1
D: NA
V: TRBV6-1
CDR3: CASSEDGGLIYNEQFF
DNA: TGTGCCAGCAGTGAAGATGGGGGACTGATCTACAATGAGCAGTTCTTC

size: NA
J: TRBJ2-1
D: NA
V: TRBV18
CDR3: CASQRQGQLNEQFF
DNA: TGTGCCAGCCAGAGGCAGGGCCAACTAAATGAGCAGTTCTTC

size: NA
J: TRBJ1-2
D: TRBD1
V: TRBV4-1
CDR3: CASSFKGQYYGYTF
DNA: TGCGCCAGCAGCTTTAAGGGACAGTACTATGGCTACACCTTC

size: once
J: TRBJ2-1
D: NA
V: TRBV7-6
CDR3: CASTSLREAYNEQFF
DNA: TGTGCCAGCACGAGTTTGCGCGAGGCCTACAATGAGCAGTTCTTC

size: NA
J: TRBJ1-2
D: NA
V: TRBV4-1
CDR3: CASSLLQGEDGYTF
DNA: TGCGCCAGCAGCCTATTACAGGGAGAAGATGGCTACACCTTC

size: NA
J: TRBJ2-7
D: NA
V: TRBV6-6
CDR3: CASRASEQYF
DNA: TGTGCCAGCAGAGCAAGCGAGCAGTACTTC

size: NA
J: TRBJ2-6
D: TRBD2
V: TRBV2
CDR3: CASRRLAVSSGANVLTF
DNA: TGTGCCAGCCGCAGACTAGCGGTGAGCTCTGGGGCCAACGTCCTGACTTTC

size: NA
J: TRBJ1-2
D: NA
V: TRBV6-6
CDR3: CASSSTDLNYGYTF
DNA: TGTGCCAGCAGCTCAACAGACCTTAACTATGGCTACACCTTC

size: NA
J: TRBJ1-4
D: NA
V: TRBV7-9
CDR3: CASSAGQLQGPTNEKLFF
DNA: TGTGCCAGCAGCGCTGGACAACTCCAGGGGCCAACTAATGAAAAACTGTTTTTT

size: NA
J: TRBJ1-5
D: NA
V: TRBV28
CDR3: CASYSQVPQHF
DNA: TGTGCCAGCTACAGCCAGGTGCCCCAGCATTTT

size: NA
J: TRBJ1-2
D: NA
V: TRBV11-2
CDR3: CASSSGGWLGYTF
DNA: TGTGCCAGCAGCTCCGGCGGGTGGCTTGGCTACACCTTC

size: once
J: TRBJ1-5
D: TRBD1
V: TRBV9
CDR3: CASSSGTGLHQPQHF
DNA: TGTGCCAGCAGTTCCGGGACAGGGTTACACCAGCCCCAGCATTTT

size: NA
J: TRBJ2-1
D: TRBD2
V: TRBV2
CDR3: CASTLGTSGSNEQFF
DNA: TGTGCCAGCACCCTAGGGACTAGCGGGAGTAATGAGCAGTTCTTC

size: NA
J: TRBJ1-3
D: NA
V: TRBV28
CDR3: CASSSPVISGNTIYF
DNA: TGTGCCAGCAGTTCCCCCGTAATCTCTGGAAACACCATATATTTT

size: NA
J: TRBJ2-5
D: TRBD1
V: TRBV5-1
CDR3: CASSLTTGGLSHQETQYF
DNA: TGCGCCAGCAGCTTGACTACAGGGGGGTTGAGCCACCAAGAGACCCAGTACTTC

size: NA
J: TRBJ1-4
D: NA
V: TRBV5-8
CDR3: CASSGRGEEKLFF
DNA: TGTGCCAGCAGCGGACGGGGGGAGGAAAAACTGTTTTTT

size: NA
J: TRBJ1-1
D: NA
V: TRBV19
CDR3: CASSIGQGLDEAFF
DNA: TGTGCCAGTAGTATAGGGCAGGGGTTGGATGAAGCTTTCTTT

size: NA
J: TRBJ1-4
D: TRBD1
V: TRBV18
CDR3: CASSNIPGQFIEKLFF
DNA: TGTGCCAGCTCAAATATACCGGGACAGTTTATTGAAAAACTGTTTTTT

size: NA
J: TRBJ1-2
D: NA
V: TRBV3-1/TRBV3-2
CDR3: CASSQDLGGANYGYTF
DNA: TGTGCCAGCAGCCAAGACTTGGGGGGGGCAAACTATGGCTACACCTTC

size: NA
J: TRBJ1-2
D: NA
V: TRBV9
CDR3: CASSGTGAGAGGYTF
DNA: TGTGCCAGCAGCGGGACCGGGGCAGGGGCCGGTGGCTACACCTTC

size: once
J: TRBJ1-1
D: TRBD1
V: TRBV28
CDR3: CASIEGGQGNTEAFF
DNA: TGTGCCAGCATCGAGGGGGGACAGGGAAACACTGAAGCTTTCTTT

size: few
J: TRBJ1-1
D: NA
V: TRBV9
CDR3: CASSVDYGWNTEAFF
DNA: TGTGCCAGCAGCGTAGACTACGGGTGGAACACTGAAGCTTTCTTT

size: NA
J: TRBJ2-7
D: NA
V: TRBV15
CDR3: CATSREGPGYEQYF
DNA: TGTGCCACCAGCAGAGAGGGTCCGGGCTACGAGCAGTACTTC

size: NA
J: TRBJ2-7
D: NA
V: TRBV3-1/TRBV3-2
CDR3: CATPQGYEQYF
DNA: TGTGCCACCCCACAGGGTTACGAGCAGTACTTC

size: NA
J: TRBJ1-3
D: TRBD1
V: TRBV15
CDR3: CATSGNRQGSTGNTIYF
DNA: TGTGCCACCAGCGGAAACCGACAGGGGTCAACTGGAAACACCATATATTTT

size: NA
J: TRBJ2-5
D: NA
V: TRBV7-2
CDR3: CASSLGIQETQYF
DNA: TGTGCCAGCAGCTTAGGTATCCAAGAGACCCAGTACTTC

size: NA
J: TRBJ1-1
D: NA
V: TRBV6-5
CDR3: CASSYLAGDTEAFF
DNA: TGTGCCAGCAGTTACTTGGCAGGGGACACTGAAGCTTTCTTT

size: few
J: TRBJ2-7
D: TRBD1
V: TRBV28
CDR3: CASSSIHSDRVEQYF
DNA: TGTGCCAGCAGTTCTATTCACTCGGACAGGGTGGAGCAGTACTTC

size: NA
J: TRBJ2-7
D: NA
V: TRBV14
CDR3: CASSQLRDTEQYF
DNA: TGTGCCAGCAGCCAACTGCGGGATACCGAGCAGTACTTC

size: NA
J: TRBJ1-5
D: NA
V: TRBV2
CDR3: CASKAGGVWPQHF
DNA: TGTGCCAGCAAGGCGGGGGGAGTCTGGCCCCAGCATTTT

size: NA
J: TRBJ2-1
D: TRBD1
V: TRBV18
CDR3: CASSRAGGTGNEQFF
DNA: TGTGCCAGCTCACGGGCGGGCGGGACAGGGAATGAGCAGTTCTTC

size: NA
J: TRBJ1-2
D: TRBD1
V: TRBV27
CDR3: CASRGQGAGGYTF
DNA: TGTGCCAGCAGGGGACAGGGGGCGGGTGGCTACACCTTC

size: few
J: TRBJ1-4
D: NA
V: TRBV10-2
CDR3: CASRHNEKLFF
DNA: TGCGCCAGTCGACATAATGAAAAACTGTTTTTT

size: few
J: TRBJ2-7
D: NA
V: TRBV2
CDR3: CASSDGGSRSEQYF
DNA: TGTGCCAGCAGTGATGGGGGGAGTCGATCCGAGCAGTACTTC

size: NA
J: TRBJ1-2
D: NA
V: TRBV30
CDR3: CAWSVLGAGGYTF
DNA: TGTGCCTGGAGTGTACTGGGGGCGGGCGGCTACACCTTC

size: NA
J: TRBJ2-1
D: TRBD2
V: TRBV28
CDR3: CASSPSGLMNNEQFF
DNA: TGTGCCAGCAGTCCTAGCGGGTTGATGAACAATGAGCAGTTCTTC

size: NA
J: TRBJ2-1
D: TRBD2
V: TRBV11-1
CDR3: CASSLGLAVNEQFF
DNA: TGTGCCAGCAGCTTAGGACTAGCGGTAAATGAGCAGTTCTTC